These 12 T cell receptor beta chains were sequenced from one sample in a study of blood T cell repertoires in COVID-19. The method was immunoSEQ multiplex PCR; TCRdb's version includes in-frame clones alone and lacks a portion of them. The sample contains about 120,000 clones, 80% of which appear only once. Sequencing was done on a sample of peripheral blood. Receptors originate from a man aged 60 to 69 with active or convalescent COVID-19.

This chain joins TRBV23-1 and TRBJ2-1; D unclear. TRBV23-1 is an ORF, with its function uncertain. V was clipped by 0 bases and J by 1 base, with 13 bases between them. This CDR3 region has 17 residues. CDR3 DNA: TGCGCCAGCAGTCAATCGTTCGACCCGGGTTCCTACAATGAGCAGTTCTTC. Encoded protein: CASSQSFDPGSYNEQFF.

This clone was detected a few times. The gene calls are TRBV19 and TRBJ2-2; TRBD2 is a possible D gene (5 bases). Looked up from germline, CDR1 is LNHDA and CDR2 is SQIVND (reference sequence). The germline V and J ends were trimmed by 3 bases and 6 bases, with 14 bases remaining between them. This CDR3 has 15 amino acids. The CDR3 coding sequence is TGTGCCAGTAGTATCGGGGTCACCCAGGCCGGGGAGCTGTTTTTT. Translated, it gives CASSIGVTQAGELFF.

The chain joins TRBV2 to TRBJ1-2, with TRBD1 as a possible D gene (6 bases). Trimming stripped 7 bases from V and 3 bases from J, with 12 bases between. Germline assignment: CDR1 SNHLY and CDR2 FYNNEI. The CDR3 has 13 residues. This CDR3 reads CASTTQGYYGYTF. The CDR3 DNA is TGTGCCAGCACCACCCAGGGGTACTATGGCTACACCTTC.

The J gene is TRBJ2-2, the V gene TRBV6-6, with 12 bases matching TRBD2. CDR3 length equals 14 residues. Germline CDR1 is MNHNY and CDR2 is SVGAGI (reference sequence). Trimming cost V 7 bases and J 7 bases; bases outside gene matches: 4. The CDR3: CASTPSGRGGELFF. The DNA of the CDR3 is TGTGCCAGCACCCCTAGCGGGAGGGGCGGGGAGCTGTTTTTT.

J is TRBJ1-5 and V is TRBV4-1; D perhaps matches TRBD1 (5 bases). Per the germline V gene, CDR1 is MGHRA and CDR2 is YSYEKL. This CDR3 contains 15 residues. Trimming shortened V by 1 base and J by 4 bases, and 11 bases separated the two germline ends. The CDR3 coding sequence is TGCGCCAGCAGCCAAGGAGCGGGGGGGAATCAGCCCCAGCATTTT. It yields the protein CASSQGAGGNQPQHF.

The chain recombines TRBV15 with TRBJ2-1; 9 bases agree with TRBD2. The trim removed 3 bases at V and 4 bases at J, leaving 1 base unmatched. The CDR3 spans 14 residues. Per the germline V gene, CDR1 is LNHNV and CDR2 is YYDKDF (reference sequence). CDR3 nucleotide sequence: TGTGCCACCAGCAGTAGCGGGAGTTACAATGAGCAGTTCTTC. The encoded protein is CATSSSGSYNEQFF.

Written as DNA, the CDR3 is TGTGCCAGCAGTCAGCCTGGGACAGGGGGCGATGAGCAGTTCTTC. It is translated as CASSQPGTGGDEQFF. The rearrangement joins TRBV27 to TRBJ2-1, with 12 positions matching TRBD1. CDR3 length: 15 amino acids. With 5 bases clipped from V and 8 bases from J, the junction kept 7 bases outside the gene matches. Per germline, CDR1 MNHEY and CDR2 SMNVEV (reference sequence).

This clone was detected a few times. This rearrangement joins TRBV4-2 to TRBJ2-7, with a weak D call TRBD1 (6 bases). CDR1 and CDR2 from the germline V gene are LGHNA and YNFKEQ. The CDR3 runs 14 residues. V lost 4 bases to trimming and J lost 0 bases, with 10 bases between them. The CDR3 loop reads CASSLQGASYEQYF. The CDR3 DNA reads as TGTGCCAGCAGCCTACAGGGTGCCTCCTACGAGCAGTACTTC.

The chain links TRBV28 to TRBJ2-3, with D perhaps TRBD2 (5 bases). This CDR3 spans 14 amino acids. CDR1 and CDR2 (germline): MDHEN, SYDVKM. Trimming took 2 bases from V and 4 from J, leaving 10 bases between them. This CDR3 is CASSLGGFPDTQYF. The CDR3 DNA reads TGTGCCAGCAGTTTAGGCGGGTTCCCAGATACGCAGTATTTT.

The chain recombines TRBV5-1 with TRBJ2-1, with 11 bases identical to TRBD2. The CDR3 is 14 residues long. Germline assignment: CDR1 SGHRS and CDR2 YFSETQ. V shed 5 bases and J 8 bases; nucleotides not matched to a gene: 6. In DNA, the CDR3 is TGCGCCAGCAGTTATCTAGCGGGAGGTTATGAGCAGTTCTTC. It yields the protein CASSYLAGGYEQFF.

The genes are TRBV10-1 and TRBJ2-3, with 13 positions matching TRBD2. This CDR3 comprises 17 residues. Germline values: CDR1 WNHNN, CDR2 SYGVQD (reference sequence). V dropped 6 bases and J dropped 4; count of bases not matched to a gene: 10. CDR3 residues: CASSPLLAGGPADTQYF. The CDR3 DNA is TGCGCCAGCAGCCCGCTACTAGCGGGAGGGCCGGCAGATACGCAGTATTTT.

The chain carries TRBV5-1 and TRBJ2-7; 7 nucleotides align to TRBD1. Trimming removed 0 bases from V and 5 bases from J; junction bases left unmatched: 2. Germline V gene data show CDR1 as SGHRS and CDR2 as YFSETQ. The CDR3 totals 13 residues. Here the CDR3 DNA reads TGCGCCAGCAGCTTGGGCAGGGGGAACGAGCAGTACTTC. It is translated as CASSLGRGNEQYF.